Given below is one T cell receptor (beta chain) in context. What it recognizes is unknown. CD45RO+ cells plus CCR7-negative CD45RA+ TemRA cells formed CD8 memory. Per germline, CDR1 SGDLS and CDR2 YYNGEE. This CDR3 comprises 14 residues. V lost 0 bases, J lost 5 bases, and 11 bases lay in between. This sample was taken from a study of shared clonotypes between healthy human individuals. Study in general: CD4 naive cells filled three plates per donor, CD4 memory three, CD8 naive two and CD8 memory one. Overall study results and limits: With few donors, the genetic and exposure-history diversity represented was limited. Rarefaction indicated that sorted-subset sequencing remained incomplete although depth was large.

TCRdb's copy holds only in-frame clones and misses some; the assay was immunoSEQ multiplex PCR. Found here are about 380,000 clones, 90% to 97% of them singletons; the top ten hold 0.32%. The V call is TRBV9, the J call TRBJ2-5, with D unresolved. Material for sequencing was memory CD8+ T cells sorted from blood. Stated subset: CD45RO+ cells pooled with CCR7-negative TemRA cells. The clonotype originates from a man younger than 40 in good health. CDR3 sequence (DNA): TGTGCCAGCAGCGTAGGTCGCGCTCGGGAGACCCAGTACTTC. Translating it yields CASSVGRARETQYF.